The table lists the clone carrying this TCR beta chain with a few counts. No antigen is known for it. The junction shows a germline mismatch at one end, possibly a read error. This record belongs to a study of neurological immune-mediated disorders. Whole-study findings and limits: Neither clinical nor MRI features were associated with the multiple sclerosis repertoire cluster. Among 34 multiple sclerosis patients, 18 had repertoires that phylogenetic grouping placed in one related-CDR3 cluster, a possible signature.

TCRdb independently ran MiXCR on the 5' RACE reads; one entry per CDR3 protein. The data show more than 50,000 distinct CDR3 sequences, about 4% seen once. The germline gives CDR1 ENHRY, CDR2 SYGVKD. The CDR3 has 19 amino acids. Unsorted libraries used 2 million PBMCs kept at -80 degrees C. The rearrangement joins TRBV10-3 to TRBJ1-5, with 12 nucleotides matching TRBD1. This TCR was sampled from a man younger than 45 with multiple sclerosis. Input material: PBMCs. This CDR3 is CAISGGLTSGQGAGQPQNF. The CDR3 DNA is TGTGCCATCAGTGGTGGATTGACCTCGGGACAGGGGGCAGGTCAGCCCCAGAATTTT.